The 19 T cell receptor beta chains in this list originate from one sample, sequenced in a study of T cell responses to AZD1222 COVID-19 vaccine. Assay used: immunoSEQ multiplex PCR; TCRdb lists only in-frame clones, some missing. The data show roughly 260,000 clones, just over 90% seen once. The material sequenced was peripheral blood, taken on day 0 of AZD1222 vaccination. These receptors were collected from an adult in good health.

This chain links TRBV2 with TRBJ2-1; the D gene is possibly TRBD1 (6 bases). This CDR3 region has 14 residues. Germline CDR1 and CDR2: SNHLY and FYNNEI. Between the trimmed V and J ends, which lost 8 bases and 4 bases, there was a span of 15 bases. The CDR3 DNA reads TGTGCCAGCGCAACGAGGACAGTATACAATGAGCAGTTCTTC. It encodes CASATRTVYNEQFF.

V gene TRBV16 combines with J gene TRBJ2-7; either TRBD1 or TRBD2 may fit D (6 bases each). Trimming removed 4 bases at V and 2 bases at J, with 12 bases between. The CDR3 contains 14 residues. In germline, CDR1 is KGHSY, CDR2 FQNENV. The CDR3: CASSPGAGAYEQYF. The CDR3 DNA follows: TGTGCCAGCAGCCCGGGGGCTGGAGCCTACGAGCAGTACTTC.

The chain couples TRBV4-1 to TRBJ1-1; D remains ambiguous. CDR1 is MGHRA, CDR2 YSYEKL, per germline. The CDR3 length is 14 residues. V was clipped by 8 bases and J by 4 bases, with 17 bases between them. The CDR3 sequence: CASRPTLGGTEAFF. CDR3 DNA sequence: TGCGCCAGCCGACCGACATTGGGAGGCACTGAAGCTTTCTTT.

This chain links TRBV9 with TRBJ1-2, with 8 bases identical to TRBD1. Germline CDR1 and CDR2: SGDLS and YYNGEE. Trimming took 0 bases from V and 4 from J; bases not matched to a gene: 5. This CDR3 region has 15 residues. The CDR3 DNA follows: TGTGCCAGCAGCGTAGGGAATACAGGGGGCTATGGCTACACCTTC. Its protein is CASSVGNTGGYGYTF.

This chain connects TRBV28 to TRBJ1-2; 9 positions match TRBD1. CDR1 MDHEN and CDR2 SYDVKM come from the germline V gene. The CDR3 length is 14 residues. Unmatched junction bases numbered 6, after V lost 4 bases and J lost 6 bases. CDR3 region: CASSYDRGGNGYTF. CDR3 coding DNA: TGTGCCAGCAGTTATGACAGGGGGGGGAATGGCTACACCTTC.

This clone came up once. V gene TRBV5-1 combines with J gene TRBJ2-7, with a weak D call TRBD1 (6 bases). The CDR3 sequence is 14 residues long. Trimming took 2 bases from V and 0 from J, leaving 9 bases between them. Germline CDR1 is SGHRS and CDR2 is YFSETQ. The DNA of the CDR3 is TGCGCCAGCAGCTTCCAGGGGAGCTCCTACGAGCAGTACTTC. It specifies CASSFQGSSYEQYF.

The table lists this clone with a count of one. The rearrangement uses TRBV4-1 and TRBJ1-3; D is possibly TRBD1 (5 bases). There are 16 residues in the CDR3. With 3 bases removed from V and 4 bases from J, the gap between germline ends came to 16 bases. Germline CDR1 reads MGHRA; CDR2 reads YSYEKL. As DNA, the CDR3 is TGCGCCAGCAGCCAGTGGGCCGGGGCGTGGGGAAACACCATATATTTT. Translating it yields CASSQWAGAWGNTIYF.

This sequence joins TRBV6-5 and TRBJ2-5, with D perhaps matching TRBD2 (5 bases). Germline V gene sequence: CDR1 MNHEY, CDR2 SVGAGI. This CDR3 region has 12 residues. The ends were cut back, 6 bases at V and 7 bases at J, with 12 bases in the middle. The CDR3 nucleotides are TGTGCCAGCAGAGCCAGCGGTGGGACCCAGTACTTC. As protein: CASRASGGTQYF.

The rearrangement uses TRBV5-5 and TRBJ2-3, with 9 bases identical to TRBD1. Per the germline V gene, CDR1 is SGHKS and CDR2 is YYEKEE (reference sequence). This CDR3 is 16 amino acids long. J was trimmed by 7 bases and V by 4 bases; bases with no gene match: 13. CDR3 DNA: TGTGCCAGCAGCATCCTCCGGGACAGGGATCTGTATACGCAGTATTTT. It yields the protein CASSILRDRDLYTQYF.

The rearrangement uses TRBV2 and TRBJ2-7; D is perhaps TRBD1 (9 bases). The CDR3 runs 17 residues. The germline V gene encodes CDR1 SNHLY and CDR2 FYNNEI. Trimming left V 3 bases short and J 2 bases short, with 20 bases between. The CDR3 DNA reads TGTGCCAGCAGTGAGGGACAGGGTCTTAGCGGGGCCTACGAGCAGTACTTC. Translated: CASSEGQGLSGAYEQYF.

The J gene is TRBJ2-5, the V gene TRBV5-4; 11 bases are shared with TRBD2. The CDR3 runs to 15 residues. In germline, CDR1 is SGHNT, CDR2 YYREEE (reference sequence). The V gene end was trimmed by 4 bases and the J gene end by 5 bases; junction bases not matched to a gene: 7. CDR3 protein: CASSDSGRAGETQYF. Here the CDR3 DNA reads TGTGCCAGCAGCGATAGCGGGAGGGCCGGGGAGACCCAGTACTTC. The whole variable domain, remainder taken from reference TRBV5-4 and TRBJ2-5, is ETGVTQSPTHLIKTRGQQVTLRCSSQSGHNTVSWYQQALGQGPQFIFQYYREEENGRGNFPPRFSGLQFPNYSSELNVNALELDDSALYLCASSDSGRAGETQYFGPGTRLLVL.

This sequence joins TRBV10-1 and TRBJ2-1; D gene ambiguous. This CDR3 region has 14 residues. CDR1 and CDR2 (germline): WNHNN, SYGVQD (reference sequence). Trimming cost V 5 bases and J 0 bases, with 8 bases left between them. CDR3 protein: CASSLTDSYNEQFF. DNA of the CDR3: TGCGCCAGCAGTTTGACTGACTCCTACAATGAGCAGTTCTTC.

This chain links TRBV3-1 (or the pseudogene TRBV3-2) with TRBJ2-2, with D tentatively TRBD1 (5 bases). The CDR3 totals 16 residues. CDR1 and CDR2 (germline): LGHDT, YNNKEL (reference sequence). The V end lost 4 bases, the J end lost 7 bases, and 19 bases lay between the germline ends. CDR3 region: CASSLGAWGQGGELFF. The CDR3 bases are TGTGCCAGCAGCCTTGGAGCCTGGGGCCAGGGCGGGGAGCTGTTTTTT.

This rearrangement joins TRBV7-9 to TRBJ2-6; D may match TRBD1 or TRBD2 (5 bases each). The CDR3 extends over 16 amino acids. Germline V gives CDR1 SEHNR, CDR2 FQNEAQ (reference sequence). Between the trimmed V and J ends, which lost 5 bases and 2 bases, there was a span of 13 bases. CDR3 sequence (DNA): TGTGCCAGCAGCCCTCCCGAGGGGACTGGGGCCAACGTCCTGACTTTC. Amino acid sequence: CASSPPEGTGANVLTF.

This clone was observed a few times. The genes are TRBV4-3 and TRBJ1-5; 8 bases are a match to TRBD1. Germline values: CDR1 LGHNA, CDR2 YSLEER. The CDR3 has 14 residues. Unmatched junction bases numbered 6, after V lost 4 bases and J lost 7 bases. The CDR3 DNA sequence: TGCGCCAGCAGCCCAGGGACAGGTGTACAGCCCCAGCATTTT. This sequence encodes CASSPGTGVQPQHF.

CDR3 amino acids: CASSADSGELFF. CDR3 DNA: TGCGCCAGCAGCGCGGACAGCGGGGAGCTGTTTTTT. This sequence joins TRBV5-1 and TRBJ2-2, with D tentatively TRBD1 (6 bases). The CDR3 has 12 residues. Germline V lookup: CDR1 SGHRS, CDR2 YFSETQ. V was trimmed by 4 bases and J by 7 bases, leaving 8 bases between them. Variable domain in full (rest from reference TRBV5-1 and TRBJ2-2): KAGVTQTPRYLIKTRGQQVTLSCSPISGHRSVSWYQQTPGQGLQFLFEYFSETQRNKGNFPGRFSGRQFSNSRSEMNVSTLELGDSALYLCASSADSGELFFGEGSRLTVL.

This chain connects TRBV6-1 to TRBJ1-1; D may be TRBD1 (5 bases). The germline gives CDR1 MNHNS, CDR2 SASEGT. V gave up 2 bases and J gave up 1 base, with 8 bases separating them. This CDR3 contains 14 residues. CDR3 coding DNA: TGTGCCAGCAGTGAACTGGGGCCGAACACTGAAGCTTTCTTT. Its protein is CASSELGPNTEAFF.

J is TRBJ1-1 and V is TRBV12-3 or TRBV12-4; D is unclear. CDR3 length: 13 residues. The V and J ends lost 3 bases and 9 bases respectively, with 14 bases between them. For the CDR3, the DNA is TGTGCCAGCAGTTTTTTCCAGGTTGATCAAGCTTTCTTT. This codes for CASSFFQVDQAFF.

This clone has just one count. The J gene is TRBJ2-3, the V gene TRBV5-4; TRBD2 is a possible D gene (6 bases). This CDR3 comprises 15 residues. V was pared by 4 bases and J by 1 base, with 13 bases between. Looked up from germline, CDR1 is SGHNT and CDR2 is YYREEE (reference sequence). CDR3 nucleotides: TGTGCCAGCAGCGGGGGGAGTGCGGGCACAGATACGCAGTATTTT. This encodes CASSGGSAGTDTQYF.